The clone carrying this T cell receptor (beta chain) has a handful of counts. Its target is unknown. The germline CDR1 and CDR2 sequences are LGHNA and YSLEER. The CDR3 consists of 15 residues. V gave up 0 bases and J gave up 2 bases, with 8 bases separating them. Each CDR3 protein gets one entry after TCRdb re-called the RT-PCR reads with MiXCR. There are hundreds of thousands of distinct CDR3 sequences in the sample; about 15% occur only once, and less than 4% lies in the top ten. The sample is drawn from a study of response to subunit inactivated influenza vaccine. Broader study findings: Researchers suggested that each seasonal influenza vaccination recruits few new T cells.

The clonotype originates from a man between 50 and 75 years old who received an inactivated influenza vaccine. The V call is TRBV4-3, the J call TRBJ2-1; tentatively, D is TRBD1 or TRBD2 (5 bases each). The sequencing used CD4+ T cells sorted from PBMCs, collected less than 30 months after vaccination. This CDR3 is CASSQDTGPYNEQFF. Here the CDR3 DNA reads TGCGCCAGCAGCCAAGACACGGGACCCTACAATGAGCAGTTCTTC.